This note documents a single T cell receptor (beta chain) sequence. Its antigen is undetermined. In the PCR, 60 Vbeta and 13 Jbeta primers were used. This table comes from immunoSEQ multiplex PCR, and its TCRdb copy is limited to in-frame clones, with some not included. This sample has 95,000 to 100,000 clones, with approximately 76% found just once. The data were obtained in a study of cytomegalovirus exposure and HLA in healthy donors. Study-wide points: Among TCR beta chains, those listed as cytomegalovirus-associated numbered about 160. Among CMV-associated TCR beta chains, most appeared HLA-restricted in a later analysis. There were a few CMV-associated chains whose specificity for CMV antigens was confirmed in vitro.

The sequencing input was PBMCs. This clonotype was obtained from an older woman in good health and CMV-seropositive.

The DNA for the CDR3 is TGTGCCAGCTCACCGGGCAGCGGAGCCGTCTACGAGCAGTACTTC. It specifies CASSPGSGAVYEQYF. This chain uses TRBV18 with TRBJ2-7; possible D gene TRBD2, 5 bases. Germline V gene data show CDR1 as KGHSH and CDR2 as LQKENI. Trimming left V 3 bases short and J 3 bases short, with 15 bases between. The CDR3 spans 15 residues.